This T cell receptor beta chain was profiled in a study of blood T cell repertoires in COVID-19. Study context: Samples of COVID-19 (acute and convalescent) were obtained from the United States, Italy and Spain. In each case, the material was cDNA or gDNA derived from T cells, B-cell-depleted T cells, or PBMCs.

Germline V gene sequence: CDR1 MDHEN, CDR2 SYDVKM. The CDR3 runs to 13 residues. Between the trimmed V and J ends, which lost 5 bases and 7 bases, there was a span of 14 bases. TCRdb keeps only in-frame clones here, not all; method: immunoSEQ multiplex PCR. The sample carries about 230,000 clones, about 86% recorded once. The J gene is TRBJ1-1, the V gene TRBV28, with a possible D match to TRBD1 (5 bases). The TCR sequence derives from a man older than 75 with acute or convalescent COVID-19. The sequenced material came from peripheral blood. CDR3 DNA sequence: TGTGCCAGCAGTCCCGGGACTGGACTTGAAGCTTTCTTT. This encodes CASSPGTGLEAFF.